Listed below are T cell receptor beta chains from one sample, sequenced in a study of T-cell memory formation after mild COVID-19. TCRdb ran MiXCR on the 5' RACE reads and lists one entry per CDR3 protein. Of about 540,000 distinct CDR3 sequences in the sample, roughly 22% were seen once. The sequencing input was PBMCs or a T cell subset sorted from them (not recorded which). The source of these receptors is an adult woman who had mild COVID-19 (a few samples of this study predate the infection). Cell type and time point are not known. CDR3s include the opening cysteine and the closing phenylalanine or tryptophan.

CDR3 length: 14; V gene: TRBV6-5; J gene: TRBJ2-3; CDR3 protein: CASSYRGFTDTQYF
CDR3 length: 17; V gene: TRBV11-2; J gene: TRBJ2-1; CDR3 protein: CASSLLGATSSYNEQFF
CDR3 length: 14; V gene: TRBV29-1; J gene: TRBJ2-2; CDR3 protein: CSVGAGTNTGELFF
CDR3 length: 16; V gene: TRBV5-1; J gene: TRBJ1-1; CDR3 protein: CASSSERTGMNTEAFF
CDR3 length: 15; V gene: TRBV6-2/TRBV6-3; J gene: TRBJ2-1; CDR3 protein: CASSSRLAAYNEQFF
CDR3 length: 14; V gene: TRBV5-1; J gene: TRBJ2-7; CDR3 protein: CASSLATQTYEQYF
CDR3 length: 13; V gene: TRBV7-3; J gene: TRBJ2-3; CDR3 protein: CASSPGSEYTQYF
CDR3 length: 15; V gene: TRBV24-1; J gene: TRBJ2-1; CDR3 protein: CATSERPGLNNEQFF
CDR3 length: 17; V gene: TRBV19; J gene: TRBJ2-2; CDR3 protein: CASSQLPGQSNTGELFF
CDR3 length: 17; V gene: TRBV7-8; J gene: TRBJ2-5; CDR3 protein: CASSLAWGRGTGETQYF
CDR3 length: 15; V gene: TRBV29-1; J gene: TRBJ2-1; CDR3 protein: CSVEGPGRTNNEQFF
CDR3 length: 12; V gene: TRBV29-1; J gene: TRBJ2-7; CDR3 protein: CSVPLAPYEQYF
CDR3 length: 16; V gene: TRBV6-2/TRBV6-3; J gene: TRBJ2-2; CDR3 protein: CASSYVGTGFAGELFF
CDR3 length: 14; V gene: TRBV7-6; J gene: TRBJ2-7; CDR3 protein: CASSLGGLPLEQYF
CDR3 length: 15; V gene: TRBV4-1; J gene: TRBJ2-2; CDR3 protein: CASSQGGIDGGELFF
CDR3 length: 13; V gene: TRBV12-3/TRBV12-4; J gene: TRBJ2-5; CDR3 protein: CASSNRRQETQYF
CDR3 length: 14; V gene: TRBV5-6; J gene: TRBJ1-1; CDR3 protein: CASSSGVRVTEAFF
CDR3 length: 17; V gene: TRBV9; J gene: TRBJ2-7; CDR3 protein: CASSVGQVLSGVYEQYF
CDR3 length: 15; V gene: TRBV4-3; J gene: TRBJ2-1; CDR3 protein: CASSQVPGLNNEQFF
CDR3 length: 13; V gene: TRBV11-1; J gene: TRBJ1-1; CDR3 protein: CASSLAQNTEAFF
CDR3 length: 16; V gene: TRBV18; J gene: TRBJ1-1; CDR3 protein: CASSPLTVGLGTEAFF
CDR3 length: 13; V gene: TRBV24-1; J gene: TRBJ2-2; CDR3 protein: CATQDRRARELFF
CDR3 length: 16; V gene: TRBV5-1; J gene: TRBJ1-1; CDR3 protein: CASHGQGKKVLTEAFF
CDR3 length: 14; V gene: TRBV15; J gene: TRBJ2-2; CDR3 protein: CATSPRNPTGELFF
CDR3 length: 12; V gene: TRBV15; J gene: TRBJ1-2; CDR3 protein: CATSTEAYGYTF
CDR3 length: 15; V gene: TRBV18; J gene: TRBJ1-1; CDR3 protein: CASSPPGRSGGEAFF
CDR3 length: 14; V gene: TRBV7-2; J gene: TRBJ2-7; CDR3 protein: CASSRQRQQYEQYF
CDR3 length: 12; V gene: TRBV6-5; J gene: TRBJ1-4; CDR3 protein: CASSPNDEKLFF
CDR3 length: 17; V gene: TRBV6-2/TRBV6-3; J gene: TRBJ2-3; CDR3 protein: CASSYSPAGGRSDTQYF
CDR3 length: 13; V gene: TRBV20-1; J gene: TRBJ1-2; CDR3 protein: CSASRTGLYGYTF
CDR3 length: 12; V gene: TRBV29-1; J gene: TRBJ1-2; CDR3 protein: CSGGTANRGYTF
CDR3 length: 16; V gene: TRBV2; J gene: TRBJ2-3; CDR3 protein: CASTETTGYRTDTQYF
CDR3 length: 16; V gene: TRBV5-1; J gene: TRBJ2-7; CDR3 protein: CASSIRQGVLRYEQYF
CDR3 length: 14; V gene: TRBV7-3; J gene: TRBJ2-2; CDR3 protein: CASSTRDTHGELFF
CDR3 length: 14; V gene: TRBV12-3/TRBV12-4; J gene: TRBJ1-1; CDR3 protein: CASSLLGRDTEAFF